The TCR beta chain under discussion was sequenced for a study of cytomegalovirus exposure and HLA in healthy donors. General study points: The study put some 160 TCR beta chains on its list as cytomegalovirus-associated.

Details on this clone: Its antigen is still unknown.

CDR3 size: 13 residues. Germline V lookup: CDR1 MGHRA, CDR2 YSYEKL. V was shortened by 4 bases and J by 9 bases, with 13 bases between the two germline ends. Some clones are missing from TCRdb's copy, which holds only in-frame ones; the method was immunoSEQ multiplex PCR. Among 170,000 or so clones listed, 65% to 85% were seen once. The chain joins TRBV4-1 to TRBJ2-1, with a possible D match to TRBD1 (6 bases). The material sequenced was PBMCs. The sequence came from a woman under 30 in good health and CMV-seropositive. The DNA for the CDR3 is TGCGCCAGCAGCCTTATCGGACAGATTGAGCAGTTCTTC. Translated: CASSLIGQIEQFF.